These T cell receptor beta chains were read from a single sample in a study of shared clonotypes between healthy human individuals. Assay: immunoSEQ multiplex PCR; the TCRdb copy retains only in-frame clones and omits some. The table lists over 950,000 clones, about 80% of them singletons. Sequenced: memory CD4+ T cells from PBMCs. The receptor source for this set is a man aged 18 to 30 in good health. Some clones in this sample may be carry-over from other donors' samples. CDR3s include the opening cysteine and the closing phenylalanine or tryptophan. The D gene is left open where the match is weak. Size is omitted from some rows. Given values are once, few, many or a class for expanded clones.

TRBV2	NA	TRBJ2-7	TRBD1	CASRQGGAEQYF	TGTGCCAGCCGACAGGGCGGTGCCGAGCAGTACTTC
TRBV5-3	few	TRBJ2-7	NA	CARSWADERAEQYF	TGTGCCAGAAGCTGGGCCGATGAGAGAGCCGAGCAGTACTTC
TRBV2	NA	TRBJ1-1	NA	CASSEGGVRLGAFF	TGTGCCAGCAGTGAAGGGGGCGTTCGGCTGGGAGCTTTCTTT
TRBV2	NA	TRBJ1-5	NA	CASSEFRQTQPQHF	TGTGCCAGCAGTGAATTCCGTCAGACTCAGCCCCAGCATTTT
TRBV5-4	NA	TRBJ2-7	TRBD2	CASSLGLAGALREQYF	TGTGCCAGCAGCTTGGGACTAGCGGGAGCCCTTCGGGAGCAGTACTTC
TRBV30	NA	TRBJ2-3	NA	CAWSVGPSTDTQYF	TGTGCCTGGAGTGTAGGTCCCAGCACAGATACGCAGTATTTT
TRBV4-1	NA	TRBJ2-2	NA	CASSGVNTGELFF	TGCGCCAGCAGTGGAGTAAACACCGGGGAGCTGTTTTTT
TRBV7-9	NA	TRBJ2-1	TRBD2	CASSFPNAGGYNEQFF	TGTGCCAGCAGCTTCCCCAATGCGGGAGGGTACAATGAGCAGTTCTTC
TRBV18	NA	TRBJ1-1	NA	CASSPSGWGAGTEAFF	TGTGCCAGCTCACCGAGCGGCTGGGGGGCAGGCACTGAAGCTTTCTTT
TRBV11-2	many	TRBJ2-7	TRBD1	CASTPLFRDRVPYEQYF	TGTGCCAGCACCCCCCTCTTCAGGGACAGGGTCCCCTACGAGCAGTACTTC
TRBV7-3	NA	TRBJ1-1	NA	CASSFQGATEAFF	TGTGCCAGCAGCTTTCAAGGGGCCACTGAAGCTTTCTTT
TRBV29-1	NA	TRBJ2-1	TRBD1	CSVESTKGARNEQFF	TGCAGCGTTGAGTCCACAAAGGGGGCAAGGAATGAGCAGTTCTTC
TRBV11-2	NA	TRBJ2-4	NA	CASSQPGQAKNIQYF	TGTGCCAGCAGCCAACCGGGGCAGGCCAAAAACATTCAGTACTTC
TRBV29-1	NA	TRBJ2-7	NA	CSVASGVSYEQYF	TGCAGCGTTGCTTCGGGGGTCTCCTACGAGCAGTACTTC
TRBV29-1	once	TRBJ2-4	TRBD1	CSVGQGTLKNIQYF	TGCAGCGTGGGACAGGGGACCCTCAAAAACATTCAGTACTTC
TRBV9	NA	TRBJ1-2	NA	CASSVGGAEYYGYTF	TGTGCCAGCAGCGTAGGGGGGGCAGAATACTATGGCTACACCTTC
TRBV29-1	NA	TRBJ2-7	NA	CSVVWGSPYEQYF	TGCAGCGTTGTATGGGGTTCCCCCTACGAGCAGTACTTC
TRBV13	NA	TRBJ1-2	TRBD1	CASSAGGFYGYTF	TGTGCCAGCAGCGCAGGGGGTTTTTATGGCTACACCTTC
TRBV5-1	NA	TRBJ1-2	NA	CASSPLTGRSYGYTF	TGCGCCAGCAGCCCACTGACGGGACGCAGCTATGGCTACACCTTC
TRBV28	many	TRBJ2-5	NA	CASSGGAETQYF	TGTGCCAGCAGTGGAGGAGCAGAGACCCAGTACTTC
TRBV5-1	NA	TRBJ2-7	TRBD1	CASTATGGHYEQYF	TGCGCCAGCACCGCGACAGGGGGCCACTACGAGCAGTACTTC
TRBV28	NA	TRBJ2-7	NA	CASRTGRQKSYEQYF	TGTGCCAGCAGAACCGGACGACAGAAATCCTACGAGCAGTACTTC
TRBV11-2	NA	TRBJ2-7	NA	CASSSPGLTYEQYF	TGTGCCAGCAGCTCACCGGGACTTACTTACGAGCAGTACTTC
TRBV6-1	NA	TRBJ2-3	TRBD2	CAGQRDLTDTQYF	TGTGCCGGCCAGCGGGATCTCACAGATACGCAGTATTTT
TRBV13	NA	TRBJ2-3	TRBD2	CASSFTALALGTDTQYF	TGTGCCAGCAGCTTTACCGCACTAGCGTTAGGCACAGATACGCAGTATTTT
TRBV28	NA	TRBJ2-2	NA	CASNLDGEGELFF	TGTGCCAGCAACCTAGACGGGGAGGGGGAGCTGTTTTTT
TRBV9	NA	TRBJ2-3	TRBD1	CASSVVQGAGTDTQYF	TGTGCCAGCAGCGTAGTGCAGGGGGCCGGCACAGATACGCAGTATTTT
TRBV6-5	NA	TRBJ1-5	NA	CASSYSRGQPQHF	TGTGCCAGCAGTTACTCGAGGGGCCAGCCCCAGCATTTT
TRBV5-1	few	TRBJ2-7	NA	CASGAVTSHEQYF	TGCGCCAGCGGGGCCGTGACTAGTCACGAGCAGTACTTC
TRBV21-1	NA	TRBJ1-1	NA	CASSTPGGGTEAFF	TGTGCCAGCAGCACCCCAGGGGGTGGCACTGAAGCTTTCTTT
TRBV5-1	NA	TRBJ2-1	TRBD1	CASSLVFGSTGEAYNEQFF	TGCGCCAGCAGCTTGGTGTTTGGGTCGACAGGGGAGGCCTACAATGAGCAGTTCTTC
TRBV28	NA	TRBJ2-7	TRBD1	CASSLFGTDRASYEQYF	TGTGCCAGCAGTTTATTTGGGACAGACCGCGCTTCCTACGAGCAGTACTTC
TRBV5-4	NA	TRBJ2-7	NA	CASRNPQGSEQYF	TGTGCCAGCAGGAACCCTCAGGGTTCCGAGCAGTACTTC
TRBV30	NA	TRBJ1-6	NA	CAWSPTGQGNSPLHF	TGTGCCTGGAGTCCGACGGGGCAGGGTAATTCACCCCTCCACTTT
TRBV2	NA	TRBJ2-5	NA	CASSDRTQETQYF	TGTGCCAGCAGTGACCGGACCCAAGAGACCCAGTACTTC
TRBV7-6	once	TRBJ2-5	NA	CASSLAGRGEETQYF	TGTGCCAGCAGCTTAGCGGGGAGAGGGGAAGAGACCCAGTACTTC
TRBV15	NA	TRBJ2-3	TRBD1	CATSRGQGAATQYF	TGTGCCACCAGCAGGGGACAGGGGGCAGCTACGCAGTATTTT
TRBV18	NA	TRBJ1-5	NA	CASSPGGLQSNQPQHF	TGTGCCAGCTCACCAGGCGGGCTACAAAGCAATCAGCCCCAGCATTTT
TRBV2	NA	TRBJ2-7	TRBD1	CASMDRGLEQYF	TGTGCCAGCATGGACAGGGGGCTCGAGCAGTACTTC
TRBV6-5	NA	TRBJ2-7	NA	CASSSFYEQYF	TGTGCCAGCAGTTCATTCTACGAGCAGTACTTC
TRBV28	NA	TRBJ1-4	TRBD1	CASSTGMGNEKLFF	TGTGCCAGCTCGACAGGGATGGGTAATGAAAAACTGTTTTTT
TRBV13	NA	TRBJ1-2	NA	CASSLGRRTQGYTF	TGTGCCAGCAGCTTAGGCCGGCGGACCCAGGGCTACACCTTC
TRBV2	NA	TRBJ2-7	TRBD1	CASTPGGLREQYF	TGTGCCAGCACTCCAGGGGGTTTGCGCGAGCAGTACTTC
TRBV28	few	TRBJ1-5	NA	CASTGAHQPQHF	TGTGCCAGCACTGGGGCTCATCAGCCCCAGCATTTT
TRBV7-3	few	TRBJ2-1	NA	CASSLNPHSYNEQFF	TGTGCCAGCAGCTTAAACCCCCACTCCTACAATGAGCAGTTCTTC
TRBV13	NA	TRBJ1-4	NA	CASSTQGRADEKLFF	TGTGCCAGCAGCACGCAGGGGCGTGCGGATGAAAAACTGTTTTTT
TRBV10-3	NA	TRBJ1-5	TRBD1	CASRGGGLGNQPQHF	TGTGCCTCCCGGGGAGGGGGCCTCGGCAATCAGCCCCAGCATTTT
TRBV7-6	NA	TRBJ1-1	NA	CASSGTGSATEAFF	TGTGCCAGCAGCGGTACAGGGAGCGCCACTGAAGCTTTCTTT
TRBV5-1	once	TRBJ2-3	NA	CASSSPGAGDTQYF	TGCGCCAGCAGCTCACCCGGGGCCGGGGATACGCAGTATTTT
TRBV18	NA	TRBJ1-1	NA	CASSPRGGAGNTEAFF	TGTGCCAGCTCACCAAGGGGGGGCGCGGGGAACACTGAAGCTTTCTTT
TRBV7-9	NA	TRBJ2-1	NA	CASSLGTSTYNEQFF	TGTGCCAGCAGCTTGGGAACTTCAACCTACAATGAGCAGTTCTTC
TRBV28	NA	TRBJ1-2	TRBD1	CASREAGGHGYTF	TGTGCCAGCAGAGAAGCAGGGGGGCATGGCTACACCTTC
TRBV10-3	NA	TRBJ2-7	NA	CAIGWGGGYEQYF	TGTGCCATCGGGTGGGGGGGCGGTTACGAGCAGTACTTC
TRBV21-1	NA	TRBJ2-1	NA	CASSKFSAGESDEQFF	TGTGCCAGCAGCAAATTCTCGGCAGGGGAGTCGGATGAGCAGTTCTTC
TRBV9	NA	TRBJ2-3	TRBD2	CASSLRTSGSSDTQYF	TGTGCCAGCAGCCTTCGGACTAGCGGGAGTAGCGATACGCAGTATTTT
TRBV27	NA	TRBJ2-4	NA	CASSLVPPAKNIQYF	TGTGCCAGCAGTTTAGTTCCCCCGGCCAAAAACATTCAGTACTTC